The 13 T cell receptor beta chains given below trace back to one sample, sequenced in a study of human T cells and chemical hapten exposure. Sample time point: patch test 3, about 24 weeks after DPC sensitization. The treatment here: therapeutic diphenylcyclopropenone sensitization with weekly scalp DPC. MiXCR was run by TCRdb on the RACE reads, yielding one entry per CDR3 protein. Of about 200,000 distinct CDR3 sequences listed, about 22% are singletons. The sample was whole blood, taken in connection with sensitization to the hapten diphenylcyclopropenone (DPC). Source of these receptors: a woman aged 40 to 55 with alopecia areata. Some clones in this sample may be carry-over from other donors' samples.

The CDR3: CASSLEPGTNTGELFF. The CDR3 DNA reads TGCGCCAGCAGCTTGGAACCAGGGACGAACACCGGGGAGCTGTTTTTT. The chain uses TRBV5-1 and TRBJ2-2, with D possibly TRBD1 on 5 matching bases. Germline V CDR1 and CDR2: SGHRS, YFSETQ. The ends were cut back, 0 bases at V and 0 bases at J, with 9 bases in the middle. The CDR3 is made up of 16 amino acids.

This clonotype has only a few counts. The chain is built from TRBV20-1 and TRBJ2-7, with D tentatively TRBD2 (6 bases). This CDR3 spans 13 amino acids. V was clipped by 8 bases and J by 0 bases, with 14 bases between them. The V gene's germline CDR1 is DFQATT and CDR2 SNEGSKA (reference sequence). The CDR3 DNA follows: TGCAGTTCCGCGGGACTGGTCTCCTACGAGCAGTACTTC. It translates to CSSAGLVSYEQYF.

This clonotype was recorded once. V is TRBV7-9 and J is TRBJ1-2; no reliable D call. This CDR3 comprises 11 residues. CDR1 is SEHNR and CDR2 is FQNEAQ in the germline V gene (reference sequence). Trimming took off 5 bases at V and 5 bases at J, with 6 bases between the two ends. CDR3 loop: CASSPQYGYTF. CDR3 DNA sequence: TGTGCCAGCAGCCCTCAATATGGCTACACCTTC.

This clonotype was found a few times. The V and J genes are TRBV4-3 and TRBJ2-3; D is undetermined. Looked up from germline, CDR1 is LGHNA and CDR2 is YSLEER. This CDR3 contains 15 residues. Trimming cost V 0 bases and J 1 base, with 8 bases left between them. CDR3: CASSQDLAGTDTQYF. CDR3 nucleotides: TGCGCCAGCAGCCAAGATCTGGCGGGCACAGATACGCAGTATTTT.

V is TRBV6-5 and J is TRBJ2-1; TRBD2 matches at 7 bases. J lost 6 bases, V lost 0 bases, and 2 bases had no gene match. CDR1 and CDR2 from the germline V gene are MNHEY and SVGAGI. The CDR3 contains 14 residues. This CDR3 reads CASSYSGTINEQFF. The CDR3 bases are TGTGCCAGCAGTTACTCGGGGACTATCAATGAGCAGTTCTTC.

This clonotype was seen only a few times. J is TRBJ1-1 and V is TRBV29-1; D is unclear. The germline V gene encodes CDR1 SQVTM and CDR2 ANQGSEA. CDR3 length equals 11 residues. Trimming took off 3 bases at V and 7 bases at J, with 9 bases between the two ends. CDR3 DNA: TGCAGCGTTGAGCCAGAAGATGAAGCTTTCTTT. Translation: CSVEPEDEAFF.

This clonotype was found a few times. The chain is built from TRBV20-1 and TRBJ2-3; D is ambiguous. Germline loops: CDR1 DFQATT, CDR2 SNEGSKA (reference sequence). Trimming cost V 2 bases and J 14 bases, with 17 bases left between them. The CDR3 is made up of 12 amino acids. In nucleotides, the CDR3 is TGCAGTGCTAGACCTTCACTGGACCCTCGGTATTTT. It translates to CSARPSLDPRYF.

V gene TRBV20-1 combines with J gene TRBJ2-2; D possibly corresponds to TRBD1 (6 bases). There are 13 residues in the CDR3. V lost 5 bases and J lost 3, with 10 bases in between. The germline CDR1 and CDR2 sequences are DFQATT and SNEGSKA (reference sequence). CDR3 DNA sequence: TGCAGTGCTCGGAACAGGGACACCGGGGAGCTGTTTTTT. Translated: CSARNRDTGELFF.

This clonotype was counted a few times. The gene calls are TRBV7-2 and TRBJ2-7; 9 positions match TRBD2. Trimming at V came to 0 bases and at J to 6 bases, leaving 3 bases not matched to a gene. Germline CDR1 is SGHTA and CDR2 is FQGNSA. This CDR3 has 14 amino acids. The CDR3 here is CASSLALAGAEQYF. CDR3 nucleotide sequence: TGTGCCAGCAGCTTAGCACTAGCGGGCGCCGAGCAGTACTTC.

CDR3 loop: CASSFTGGPGETQYF. As DNA, the CDR3 is TGTGCCAGCAGCTTTACGGGAGGGCCCGGAGAGACCCAGTACTTC. The chain recombines TRBV7-3 with TRBJ2-5; 8 positions match TRBD2. V was pared by 3 bases and J by 4 bases, with 7 bases of the junction left unmatched. The CDR3 covers 15 residues. Germline V CDR1 and CDR2: SGHTA, FQGTGA.

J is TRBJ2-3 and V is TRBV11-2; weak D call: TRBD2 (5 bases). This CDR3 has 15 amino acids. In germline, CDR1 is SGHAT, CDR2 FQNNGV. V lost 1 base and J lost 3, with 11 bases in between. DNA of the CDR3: TGTGCCAGCAGCTTAGCGGGAAGTCCTACAGATACGCAGTATTTT. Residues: CASSLAGSPTDTQYF.

The CDR3, as DNA: TGTGCCAGCAGTTTAATCCCCCCTATAACAGGGCTTTCTAACTATGGCTACACCTTC. The encoded protein is CASSLIPPITGLSNYGYTF. The chain carries TRBV12-3 or TRBV12-4 and TRBJ1-2; a weak D match, TRBD1 (6 bases). V was clipped by 2 bases and J by 0 bases, with 22 bases between them. This CDR3 is built from 19 residues.

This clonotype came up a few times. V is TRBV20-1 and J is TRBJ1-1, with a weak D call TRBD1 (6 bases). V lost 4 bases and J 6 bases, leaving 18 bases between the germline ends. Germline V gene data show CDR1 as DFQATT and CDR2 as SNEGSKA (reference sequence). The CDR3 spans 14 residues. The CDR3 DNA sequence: TGCAGTGCTACACAGGGTTCCGAGAGTCCTGAAGCTTTCTTT. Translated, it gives CSATQGSESPEAFF.